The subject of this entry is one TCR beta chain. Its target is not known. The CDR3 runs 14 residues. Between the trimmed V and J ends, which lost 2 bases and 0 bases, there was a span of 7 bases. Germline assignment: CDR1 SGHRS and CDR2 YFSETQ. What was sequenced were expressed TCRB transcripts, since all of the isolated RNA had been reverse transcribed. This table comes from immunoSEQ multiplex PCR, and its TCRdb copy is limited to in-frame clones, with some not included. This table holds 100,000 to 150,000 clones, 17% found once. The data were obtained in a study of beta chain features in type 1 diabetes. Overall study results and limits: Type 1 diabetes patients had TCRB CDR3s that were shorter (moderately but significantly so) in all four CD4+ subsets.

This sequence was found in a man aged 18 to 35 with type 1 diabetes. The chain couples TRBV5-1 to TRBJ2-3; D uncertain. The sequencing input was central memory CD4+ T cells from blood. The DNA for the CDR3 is TGCGCCAGCAGCTTTCAGATCAGCACAGATACGCAGTATTTT. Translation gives CASSFQISTDTQYF.